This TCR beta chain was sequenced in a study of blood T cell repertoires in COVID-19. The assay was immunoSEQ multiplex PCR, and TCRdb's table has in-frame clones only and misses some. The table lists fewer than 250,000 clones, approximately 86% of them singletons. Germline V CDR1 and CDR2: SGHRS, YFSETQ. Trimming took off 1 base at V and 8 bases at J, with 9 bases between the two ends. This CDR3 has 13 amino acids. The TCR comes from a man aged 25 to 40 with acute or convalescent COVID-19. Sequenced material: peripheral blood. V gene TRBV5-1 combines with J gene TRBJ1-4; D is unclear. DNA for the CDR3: TGCGCCAGCAGCTTGACACCCGGGGAAAAACTGTTTTTT. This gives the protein CASSLTPGEKLFF.